This T cell receptor beta chain was captured in a study of blood T cell repertoires in COVID-19. On the study more broadly: The United States, Italy and Spain provided the acute and convalescent COVID-19 samples. PBMCs, B-cell-depleted T cells, or T cells were the source of the cDNA or gDNA that made up the material.

Authors' methods: Amplification of reference gene primers provided the estimated nucleated cell counts. Profiling relied on immunoSEQ multiplex PCR, and the TCRdb table lists in-frame clones only, not all of them. The D gene and trimming were derived from the DNA, and the V and J assignments and clone size from that table. This table holds about 170,000 clones, roughly 80% found once. Germline trimming cut 1 base from V and 1 base from J; bases unmatched to any gene: 2. The CDR3 sequence is 16 residues long. Germline V gene lookup returns CDR1 SGHTA and CDR2 FQGNSA. This sequence joins TRBV7-2 and TRBJ2-3, with 10 bases matching TRBD1. The receptor comes from a man in his 70s with active or convalescent COVID-19. The specimen was peripheral blood. The CDR3 reads CASSLVGTGGTDTQYF. Here the CDR3 DNA reads TGTGCCAGCAGCTTAGTCGGGACAGGGGGCACAGATACGCAGTATTTT.